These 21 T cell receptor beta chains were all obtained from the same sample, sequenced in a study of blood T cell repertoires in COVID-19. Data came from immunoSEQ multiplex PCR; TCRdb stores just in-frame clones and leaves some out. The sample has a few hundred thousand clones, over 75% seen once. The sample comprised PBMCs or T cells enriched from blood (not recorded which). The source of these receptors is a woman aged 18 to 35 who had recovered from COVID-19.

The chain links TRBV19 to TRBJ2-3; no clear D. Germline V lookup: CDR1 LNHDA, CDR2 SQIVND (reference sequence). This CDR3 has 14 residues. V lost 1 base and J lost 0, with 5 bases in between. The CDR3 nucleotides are TGTGCCAGTAGTATAGGTCTGAGCACAGATACGCAGTATTTT. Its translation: CASSIGLSTDTQYF.

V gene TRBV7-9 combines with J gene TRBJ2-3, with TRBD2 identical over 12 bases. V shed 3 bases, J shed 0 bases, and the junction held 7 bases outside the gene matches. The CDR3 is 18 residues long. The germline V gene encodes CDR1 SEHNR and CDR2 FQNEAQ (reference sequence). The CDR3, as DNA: TGTGCCAGCAGCTTCATCACTAGCGGGGGGATAAGCACAGATACGCAGTATTTT. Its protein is CASSFITSGGISTDTQYF.

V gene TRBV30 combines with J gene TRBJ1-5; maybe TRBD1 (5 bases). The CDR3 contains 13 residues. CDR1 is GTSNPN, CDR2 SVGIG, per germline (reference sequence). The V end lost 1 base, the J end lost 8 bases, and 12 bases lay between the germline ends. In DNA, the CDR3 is TGTGCCTGGAGTGGACAGCCAATTGAGCCCCAGCATTTT. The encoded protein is CAWSGQPIEPQHF.

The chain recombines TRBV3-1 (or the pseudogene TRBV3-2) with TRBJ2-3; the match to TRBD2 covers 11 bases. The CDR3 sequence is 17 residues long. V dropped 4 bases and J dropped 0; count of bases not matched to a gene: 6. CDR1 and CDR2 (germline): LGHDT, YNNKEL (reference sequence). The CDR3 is CASSPPSGGSSTDTQYF. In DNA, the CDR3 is TGTGCCAGCAGCCCTCCTAGCGGGGGGTCAAGCACAGATACGCAGTATTTT.

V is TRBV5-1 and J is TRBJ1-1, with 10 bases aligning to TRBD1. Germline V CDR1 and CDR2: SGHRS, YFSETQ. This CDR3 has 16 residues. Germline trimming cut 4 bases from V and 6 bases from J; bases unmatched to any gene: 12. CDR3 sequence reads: CASSNRDRGVVAEAFF. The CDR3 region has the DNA TGCGCCAGCAGCAACCGGGACAGGGGAGTTGTGGCTGAAGCTTTCTTT.

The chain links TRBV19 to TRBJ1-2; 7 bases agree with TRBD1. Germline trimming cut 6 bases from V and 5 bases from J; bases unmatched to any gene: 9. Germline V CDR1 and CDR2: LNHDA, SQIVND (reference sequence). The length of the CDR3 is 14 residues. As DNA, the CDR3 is TGTGCCAGTAGGACGACAGGGAGCAATTATGGCTACACCTTC. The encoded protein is CASRTTGSNYGYTF.

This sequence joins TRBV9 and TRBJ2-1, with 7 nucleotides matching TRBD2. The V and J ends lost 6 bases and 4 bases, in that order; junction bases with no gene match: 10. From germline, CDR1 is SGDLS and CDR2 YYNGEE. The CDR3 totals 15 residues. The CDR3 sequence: CASTLGAGEYNEQFF. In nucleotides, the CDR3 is TGTGCCAGCACCCTAGGGGCGGGGGAGTACAATGAGCAGTTCTTC.

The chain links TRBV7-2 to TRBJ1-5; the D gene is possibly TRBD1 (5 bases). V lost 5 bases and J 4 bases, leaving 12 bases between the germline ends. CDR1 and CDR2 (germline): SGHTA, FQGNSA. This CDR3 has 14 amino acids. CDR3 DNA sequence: TGTGCCAGCAGCGTACCGGGACTTAATCAGCCCCAGCATTTT. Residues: CASSVPGLNQPQHF.

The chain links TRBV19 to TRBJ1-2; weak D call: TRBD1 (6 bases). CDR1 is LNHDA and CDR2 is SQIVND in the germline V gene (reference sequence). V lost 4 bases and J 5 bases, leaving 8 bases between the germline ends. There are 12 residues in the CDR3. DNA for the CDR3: TGTGCCAGTAGTAGTCAGGGGTATGGCTACACCTTC. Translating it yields CASSSQGYGYTF.

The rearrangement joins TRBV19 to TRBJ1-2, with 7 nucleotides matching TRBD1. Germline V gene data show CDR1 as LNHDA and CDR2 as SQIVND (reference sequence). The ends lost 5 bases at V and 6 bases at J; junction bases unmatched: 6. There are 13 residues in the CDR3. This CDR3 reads CASSAVQGDGYTF. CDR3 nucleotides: TGTGCCAGTAGTGCCGTCCAGGGGGATGGCTACACCTTC.

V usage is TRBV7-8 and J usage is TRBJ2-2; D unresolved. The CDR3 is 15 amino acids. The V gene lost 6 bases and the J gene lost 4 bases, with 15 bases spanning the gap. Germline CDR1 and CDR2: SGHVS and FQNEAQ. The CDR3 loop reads CASRMTSLGTGELFF. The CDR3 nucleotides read TGTGCCAGCAGGATGACTTCTCTGGGCACCGGGGAGCTGTTTTTT.

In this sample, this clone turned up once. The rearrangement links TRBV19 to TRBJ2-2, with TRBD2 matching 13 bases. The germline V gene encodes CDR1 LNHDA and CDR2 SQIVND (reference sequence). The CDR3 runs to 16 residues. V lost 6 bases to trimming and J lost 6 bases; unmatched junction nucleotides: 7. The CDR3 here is CASRMRLAGGAGELFF. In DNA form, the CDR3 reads TGTGCCAGTAGGATGAGACTAGCGGGGGGAGCCGGGGAGCTGTTTTTT.

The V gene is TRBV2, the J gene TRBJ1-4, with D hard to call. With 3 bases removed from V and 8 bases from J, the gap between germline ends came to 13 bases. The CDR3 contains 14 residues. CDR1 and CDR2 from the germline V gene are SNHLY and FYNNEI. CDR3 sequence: CASSDSAGGEKLFF. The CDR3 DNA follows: TGTGCCAGCAGTGATTCGGCAGGAGGAGAAAAACTGTTTTTT.

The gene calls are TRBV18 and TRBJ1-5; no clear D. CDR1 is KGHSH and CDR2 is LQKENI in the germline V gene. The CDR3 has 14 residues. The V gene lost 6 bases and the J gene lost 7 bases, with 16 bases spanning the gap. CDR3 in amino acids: CASSRLRVRQPQHF. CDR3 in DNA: TGTGCCAGCTCCCGATTGAGGGTGCGACAGCCCCAGCATTTT.

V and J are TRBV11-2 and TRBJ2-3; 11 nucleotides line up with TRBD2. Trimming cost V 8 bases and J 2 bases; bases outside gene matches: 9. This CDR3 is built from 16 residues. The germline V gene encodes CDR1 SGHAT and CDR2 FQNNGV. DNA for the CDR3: TGTGCCAGCGGGGGGACTAGCGGACCACTCACAGATACGCAGTATTTT. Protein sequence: CASGGTSGPLTDTQYF.

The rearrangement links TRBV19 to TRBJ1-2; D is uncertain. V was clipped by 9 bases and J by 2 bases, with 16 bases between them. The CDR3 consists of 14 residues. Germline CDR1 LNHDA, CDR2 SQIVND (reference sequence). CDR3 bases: TGTGCCAGCGGGGAGGTTTTAGGAAACTATGGCTACACCTTC. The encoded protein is CASGEVLGNYGYTF.

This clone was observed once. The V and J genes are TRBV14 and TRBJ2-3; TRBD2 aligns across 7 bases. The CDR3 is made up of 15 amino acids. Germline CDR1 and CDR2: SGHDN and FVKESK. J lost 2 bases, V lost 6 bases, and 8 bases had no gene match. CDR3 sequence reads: CASRRGTSLTDTQYF. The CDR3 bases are TGTGCCAGCAGGCGGGGGACTTCCCTCACAGATACGCAGTATTTT.

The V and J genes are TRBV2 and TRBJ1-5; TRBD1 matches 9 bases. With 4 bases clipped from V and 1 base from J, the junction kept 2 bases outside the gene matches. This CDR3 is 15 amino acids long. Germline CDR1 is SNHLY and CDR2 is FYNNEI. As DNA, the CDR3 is TGTGCCAGCAGTGGGACAGGGGCCAGCAATCAGCCCCAGCATTTT. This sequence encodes CASSGTGASNQPQHF.

The CDR3 nucleotides are TGTGCCAGCAGCTTAGGCAGGGCGGTAAACAATGAGCAGTTCTTC. It specifies CASSLGRAVNNEQFF. V is TRBV11-1 and J is TRBJ2-1; D is perhaps TRBD1 (5 bases). V was pared by 1 base and J by 5 bases, with 12 bases between. CDR3 length: 15 amino acids. Germline CDR1 reads SGHAT; CDR2 reads FQDESV (reference sequence).

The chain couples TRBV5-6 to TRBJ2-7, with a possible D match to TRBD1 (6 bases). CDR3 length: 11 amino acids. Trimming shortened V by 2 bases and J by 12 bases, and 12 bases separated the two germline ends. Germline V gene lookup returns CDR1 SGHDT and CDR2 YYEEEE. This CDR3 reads CASSFGQQMYF. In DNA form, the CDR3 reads TGTGCCAGCAGCTTTGGACAGCAGATGTACTTC.

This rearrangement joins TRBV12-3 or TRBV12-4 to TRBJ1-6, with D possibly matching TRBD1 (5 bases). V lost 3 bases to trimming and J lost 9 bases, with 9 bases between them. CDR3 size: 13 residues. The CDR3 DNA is TGTGCCAGCAGTTTTTCAAGGGGTTCACCCCTCCACTTT. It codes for CASSFSRGSPLHF.